This entry describes one T cell receptor (beta chain). Its antigen is not known. 13 Jbeta primers and 60 Vbeta primers were used for the PCR. Profiling relied on immunoSEQ multiplex PCR, and the TCRdb table lists in-frame clones only, not all of them. This table has roughly 140,000 clones, around 80% appearing once. The record originates from a study of cytomegalovirus exposure and HLA in healthy donors. The study's findings and limits: Per a prior analysis, the majority of TCR beta V segments were productive roughly 90% or roughly 30% of the time. The study assumed roughly uniform donor sequencing depth for presence/absence analyses. Indistinguishable V segments, including TRBV6-2 and TRBV6-3, were excluded. Trimming of TCR beta V- and J-genes showed a link, identified in a later analysis, to a missense DCLRE1C variant.

This CDR3 has 14 amino acids. Germline V gene lookup returns CDR1 SGHNT and CDR2 YYREEE (reference sequence). Trimming removed 2 bases from V and 6 bases from J; junction bases left unmatched: 7. The TCR sequence derives from a middle-aged man in good health and CMV-seropositive. The sample taken for sequencing was PBMCs. The rearrangement uses TRBV5-4 and TRBJ2-7, with 8 bases identical to TRBD1. The CDR3 region is CASSLGGQVSEQYF. CDR3 in DNA: TGTGCCAGCAGCTTAGGGGGACAGGTTAGCGAGCAGTACTTC.